Each of the 11 T cell receptor beta chains below was sequenced from the same sample in a study of T cell responses to AZD1222 COVID-19 vaccine. Assay used: immunoSEQ multiplex PCR; TCRdb lists only in-frame clones, some missing. Among tens of thousands of clones, roughly 87% were seen once, and the ten largest hold 17%. The sequenced sample was peripheral blood, obtained on day 0 of AZD1222 vaccination. Receptor source: an adult in good health.

V is TRBV19 and J is TRBJ1-5; D might be TRBD1 (5 bases). V lost 7 bases and J lost 6, with 19 bases in between. Per germline, CDR1 LNHDA and CDR2 SQIVND (reference sequence). The CDR3 length is 15 residues. The CDR3 DNA reads TGTGCCAGTACCCCCTCGAGCAGGGAGGCTCAGCCCCAGCATTTT. This sequence encodes CASTPSSREAQPQHF. Variable domain in full (rest from reference TRBV19 and TRBJ1-5): DGGITQSPKYLFRKEGQNVTLSCEQNLNHDAMYWYRQDPGQGLRLIYYSQIVNDFQKGDIAEGYSVSREKKESFPLTVTSAQKNPTAFYLCASTPSSREAQPQHFGDGTRLSIL.

This rearrangement joins TRBV7-6 to TRBJ2-5; either TRBD1 or TRBD2 may supply D (5 bases each). V lost 5 bases to trimming and J lost 5 bases, with 18 bases between them. This CDR3 has 15 amino acids. From germline, CDR1 is SGHVS and CDR2 FNYEAQ. CDR3 DNA: TGTGCCAGCAGCACCCCGGGGACGCCGGGCGAGACCCAGTACTTC. Residues: CASSTPGTPGETQYF.

The chain has TRBV7-9 and TRBJ1-2; no clear D. From germline, CDR1 is SEHNR and CDR2 FQNEAQ (reference sequence). The CDR3 runs to 13 residues. Trimming shortened V by 4 bases and J by 5 bases, and 11 bases separated the two germline ends. CDR3 nucleotides: TGTGCCAGCAGCTCCAAACCGGGATATGGCTACACCTTC. Amino acid sequence: CASSSKPGYGYTF.

The genes are TRBV9 and TRBJ2-5, with a possible D match to TRBD2 (7 bases). V was trimmed by 0 bases and J by 5 bases, leaving 17 bases between them. Germline V gene sequence: CDR1 SGDLS, CDR2 YYNGEE. The CDR3 consists of 16 residues. DNA for the CDR3: TGTGCCAGCAGCGTAGGGAGAGGGGGGGCAGGTGAGACCCAGTACTTC. This gives the protein CASSVGRGGAGETQYF.

The chain combines TRBV6-1 with TRBJ1-5; weak D call: TRBD1 (5 bases). Looked up from germline, CDR1 is MNHNS and CDR2 is SASEGT. This CDR3 contains 16 residues. With 1 base removed from V and 2 bases from J, the gap between germline ends came to 12 bases. The CDR3 here is CASSEEAGRGNQPQHF. Here the CDR3 DNA reads TGTGCCAGCAGTGAAGAAGCAGGCAGGGGCAATCAGCCCCAGCATTTT.

The chain is built from TRBV11-2 and TRBJ2-7; D possibly corresponds to TRBD2 (7 bases). Germline CDR1 is SGHAT and CDR2 is FQNNGV. V dropped 7 bases and J dropped 5 bases, with 21 bases sitting between them. This CDR3 is built from 15 residues. Here the CDR3 reads CASIPVRGGGNEQYF. In DNA form, the CDR3 reads TGTGCCAGCATCCCAGTTAGGGGGGGTGGGAACGAGCAGTACTTC.

The chain employs TRBV21-1 and TRBJ1-2; whether TRBD1, the table's D call, matches the DNA was not checked. TRBV21-1 is tagged as a pseudogene. The CDR3 has 18 amino acids. In DNA form, the CDR3 reads TGTGCCAGCAGCGCAACACCCCAGGTGACGGAAGCTAACTATGGCTACACCTTC. Translated, it gives CASSATPQVTEANYGYTF.

The V call is TRBV27, the J call TRBJ1-1; D gene uncertain. From germline, CDR1 is MNHEY and CDR2 SMNVEV (reference sequence). V was clipped by 5 bases and J by 0 bases, with 7 bases between them. This CDR3 is 13 amino acids long. CDR3 nucleotides: TGTGCCAGCAGTCCCGGACTGAACACTGAAGCTTTCTTT. Translation: CASSPGLNTEAFF.

The CDR3 DNA is TGTGCCAGCATCCCACCCTCACGGGCAGGGGTGTTCTACGAGCAGTACTTC. It translates to CASIPPSRAGVFYEQYF. This sequence joins TRBV7-3 and TRBJ2-7; tentatively, D is TRBD1 (6 bases). The germline V gene encodes CDR1 SGHTA and CDR2 FQGTGA. V lost 7 bases to trimming and J lost 3 bases, with 25 bases between them. The CDR3 contains 17 residues.

The chain couples TRBV2 to TRBJ2-7; maybe TRBD1 (6 bases). Deletions cut 5 bases from V and 2 bases from J, with 13 bases between. The CDR3 spans 14 residues. Germline V lookup: CDR1 SNHLY, CDR2 FYNNEI. The CDR3 DNA reads TGTGCCAGCAGTCCCGGGACACCGCCCTACGAGCAGTACTTC. Protein sequence: CASSPGTPPYEQYF.

V usage is TRBV27 and J usage is TRBJ2-7; D is possibly TRBD2 (5 bases). Trimming cost V 4 bases and J 0 bases, with 19 bases left between them. This CDR3 contains 17 residues. CDR1 MNHEY and CDR2 SMNVEV come from the germline V gene (reference sequence). This chain's CDR3 is CASSSVGLAPSSYEQYF. The CDR3 DNA reads as TGTGCCAGCAGTTCAGTAGGGCTAGCTCCGAGCTCCTACGAGCAGTACTTC.